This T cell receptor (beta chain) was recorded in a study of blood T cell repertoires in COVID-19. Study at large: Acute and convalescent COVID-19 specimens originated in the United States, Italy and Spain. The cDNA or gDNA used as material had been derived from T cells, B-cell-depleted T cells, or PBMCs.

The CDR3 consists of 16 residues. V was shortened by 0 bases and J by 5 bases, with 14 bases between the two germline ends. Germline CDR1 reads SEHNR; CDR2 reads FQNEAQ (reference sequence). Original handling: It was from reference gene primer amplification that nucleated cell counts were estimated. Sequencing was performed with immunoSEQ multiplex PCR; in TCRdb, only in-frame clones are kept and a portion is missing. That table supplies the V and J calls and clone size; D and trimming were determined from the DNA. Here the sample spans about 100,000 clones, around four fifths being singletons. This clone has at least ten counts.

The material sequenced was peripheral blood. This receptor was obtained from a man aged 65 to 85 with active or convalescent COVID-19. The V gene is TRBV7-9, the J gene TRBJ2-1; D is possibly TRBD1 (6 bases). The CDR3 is CASSLAGAGRHNEQFF. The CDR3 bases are TGTGCCAGCAGCTTAGCGGGGGCAGGGCGGCACAATGAGCAGTTCTTC. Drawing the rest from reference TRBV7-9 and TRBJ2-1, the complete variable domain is DTGVSQNPRHKITKRGQNVTFRCDPISEHNRLYWYRQTLGQGPEFLTYFQNEAQLEKSRLLSDRFSAERPKGSFSTLEIQRTEQGDSAMYLCASSLAGAGRHNEQFFGPGTRLTVL.